One and the same sample provided the 30 T cell receptor beta chains below, sequenced in a study of early T cells in non-severe SARS-CoV-2 infection. One entry per CDR3 protein results from TCRdb running MiXCR on the 5' RACE reads. Here the sample spans tens of thousands of distinct CDR3 sequences, roughly 9.1% being singletons. The specimen comprised whole blood, sampled at baseline. The receptor set was obtained from an adult who was a healthcare worker with PCR-confirmed SARS-CoV-2 infection or an uninfected control (not recorded which).

The chain is built from TRBV7-2 and TRBJ2-7, with D perhaps TRBD1 (5 bases). The CDR3 runs 16 residues. From germline, CDR1 is SGHTA and CDR2 FQGNSA. V lost 3 bases to trimming and J lost 0 bases, with 15 bases between them. Here the CDR3 DNA reads TGTGCCAGCAGCTTTAATCTCGCAGGGAACTCCTACGAGCAGTACTTC. It yields the protein CASSFNLAGNSYEQYF. Full variable domain (missing parts from reference TRBV7-2 and TRBJ2-7): GAGVSQSPSNKVTEKGKDVELRCDPISGHTALYWYRQSLGQGLEFLIYFQGNSAPDKSGLPSDRFSAERTGGSVSTLTIQRTQQEDSAVYLCASSFNLAGNSYEQYFGPGTRLTVT.

V and J are TRBV6-6 and TRBJ1-4, with D uncertain. This CDR3 contains 15 residues. Trimming stripped 3 bases from V and 3 bases from J, with 11 bases between. Per the germline V gene, CDR1 is MNHNY and CDR2 is SVGAGI (reference sequence). As DNA, the CDR3 is TGTGCCAGCAGTTATGCCCGGCAGGCTAATGAAAAACTGTTTTTT. This sequence encodes CASSYARQANEKLFF.

This clonotype appeared many times. This rearrangement joins TRBV15 to TRBJ2-5; 10 bases are shared with TRBD2. This CDR3 region has 17 residues. V dropped 0 bases and J dropped 2; count of bases not matched to a gene: 6. CDR1 is LNHNV, CDR2 YYDKDF, per germline (reference sequence). CDR3 region: CATSRDRGSGGQETQYF. In DNA, the CDR3 is TGTGCCACCAGCAGAGATCGGGGTAGCGGGGGGCAAGAGACCCAGTACTTC.

Ten or more counts support this clonotype. The gene calls are TRBV5-1 and TRBJ2-2; TRBD1 matches at 7 bases. V dropped 3 bases and J dropped 6; count of bases not matched to a gene: 11. The CDR3 loop spans 16 amino acids. Germline V gives CDR1 SGHRS, CDR2 YFSETQ. The CDR3 bases are TGCGCCAGCAGCTATGGGGACAGTCGAATACCCGGGGAGCTGTTTTTT. Protein: CASSYGDSRIPGELFF.

This chain connects TRBV2 to TRBJ1-5; the match to TRBD1 covers 7 bases. Trimming cost V 6 bases and J 4 bases; bases outside gene matches: 6. The CDR3 is 14 residues long. CDR1 and CDR2 (germline): SNHLY, FYNNEI. CDR3 nucleotide sequence: TGTGCCAGCAGCCAGACAGGGAGGAATCAGCCCCAGCATTTT. It codes for CASSQTGRNQPQHF. Drawing the rest from reference TRBV2 and TRBJ1-5, the complete variable domain is EPEVTQTPSHQVTQMGQEVILRCVPISNHLYFYWYRQILGQKVEFLVSFYNNEISEKSEIFDDQFSVERPDGSNFTLKIRSTKLEDSAMYFCASSQTGRNQPQHFGDGTRLSIL.

This clonotype was counted a few times. CDR3 protein: CAWSVQGTTEAFF. The CDR3, as DNA: TGTGCCTGGAGTGTCCAGGGGACCACTGAAGCTTTCTTT. The chain carries TRBV30 and TRBJ1-1; D may be TRBD1 (6 bases). This CDR3 has 13 residues. V dropped 0 bases and J dropped 4 bases, with 9 bases sitting between them. The germline CDR1 and CDR2 sequences are GTSNPN and SVGIG (reference sequence).

The table lists this clonotype with a few counts. V and J are TRBV9 and TRBJ2-7; TRBD1 or TRBD2 may be the D gene (6 bases each). V was trimmed by 0 bases and J by 3 bases, leaving 13 bases between them. This CDR3 spans 15 amino acids. CDR1 is SGDLS, CDR2 YYNGEE, per germline. The CDR3 loop is CASSVGPGEDYEQYF. The CDR3, as DNA: TGTGCCAGCAGCGTAGGTCCAGGGGAGGACTACGAGCAGTACTTC.

This clonotype was counted many times. The chain combines TRBV29-1 with TRBJ1-1, with D unclear. Germline V gene lookup returns CDR1 SQVTM and CDR2 ANQGSEA. The CDR3 extends over 10 amino acids. The V gene lost 7 bases and the J gene lost 8 bases, with 11 bases spanning the gap. The CDR3 here is CSATRAEAFF. The CDR3 DNA is TGCAGCGCAACCCGGGCCGAAGCTTTCTTT.

This clonotype was counted between two and nine times. V gene TRBV20-1 combines with J gene TRBJ1-5, with 7 nucleotides matching TRBD1. J gave up 7 bases and V 0 bases, and 9 bases lay outside the gene matches. The CDR3 runs 15 residues. CDR1 is DFQATT, CDR2 SNEGSKA, per germline (reference sequence). CDR3 residues: CSARDGGGEGQPQHF. CDR3 sequence (DNA): TGCAGTGCTAGAGATGGAGGGGGCGAAGGCCAGCCCCAGCATTTT.

The table lists this clonotype with a few counts. J is TRBJ2-5 and V is TRBV12-3 or TRBV12-4; D is ambiguous. The CDR3 totals 15 residues. V was cut by 6 bases and J by 2 bases, with 16 bases left in between. CDR3 DNA sequence: TGTGCCAGCAGCCCCTCGGCTCTCAGGCAAGAGACCCAGTACTTC. Its translation: CASSPSALRQETQYF.

The gene calls are TRBV28 and TRBJ2-2, with D uncertain. V was cut by 10 bases and J by 10 bases, with 10 bases left in between. CDR1 is MDHEN, CDR2 SYDVKM, per germline. This CDR3 contains 10 residues. The CDR3 sequence: CATQGKELFF. The CDR3 region has the DNA TGTGCCACCCAAGGGAAGGAGCTGTTTTTT.

This clonotype was counted at least ten times. Germline is not matched at one junction end, which may reflect a read error. The chain employs TRBV7-9 and TRBJ2-3; 7 bases map to TRBD2. The CDR3 length is 15 residues. CDR1 is SEHNR, CDR2 FQNEAQ, per germline (reference sequence). The chain's CDR3 is CAISYPGLTTDTQYF. In DNA form, the CDR3 reads TGTGCCATCAGCTATCCGGGACTAACCACAGATACGCAGTATTTT. Together with reference TRBV7-9 and TRBJ2-3, the CDR3 gives the full variable domain: DTGVSQNPRHKITKRGQNVTFRCDPISEHNRLYWYRQTLGQGPEFLTYFQNEAQLEKSRLLSDRFSAERPKGSFSTLEIQRTEQGDSAMYLCAISYPGLTTDTQYFGPGTRLTVL.

This clonotype has at least ten counts. The chain employs TRBV19 and TRBJ2-1; weak D call: TRBD2 (6 bases). The CDR3 loop spans 16 amino acids. V was pared by 5 bases and J by 8 bases, with 22 bases between. The germline CDR1 and CDR2 sequences are LNHDA and SQIVND (reference sequence). CDR3 in DNA: TGTGCCAGTAGTCTGGGGGGTGTCTATGTTAGCGATGAGCAGTTCTTC. Translated, it gives CASSLGGVYVSDEQFF.

This clonotype was observed many times. The J gene is TRBJ2-5, the V gene TRBV5-4; 9 bases are a match to TRBD2. CDR1 and CDR2 (germline): SGHNT, YYREEE (reference sequence). This CDR3 comprises 16 residues. Trimming took 4 bases from V and 5 from J; bases not matched to a gene: 12. Here the CDR3 DNA reads TGTGCCAGCAGCCGGCCACCTATAGCGGGGGATGAGACCCAGTACTTC. Amino acids: CASSRPPIAGDETQYF.

In this sample, this clonotype turned up many times. The rearrangement links TRBV7-9 to TRBJ2-2; D gene ambiguous. This CDR3 has 13 amino acids. Germline V gene sequence: CDR1 SEHNR, CDR2 FQNEAQ (reference sequence). V was trimmed by 6 bases and J by 9 bases, leaving 14 bases between them. This chain's CDR3 is CASSSDGPRELFF. As DNA, the CDR3 is TGTGCCAGCAGTTCAGACGGTCCCAGGGAGCTGTTTTTT.

In this sample, this clonotype turned up many times. The chain employs TRBV7-3 and TRBJ2-1, with D tentatively TRBD1 (5 bases). V lost 5 bases and J lost 8, with 13 bases in between. The germline V gene has CDR1 SGHTA and CDR2 FQGTGA. The CDR3 totals 13 residues. CDR3 sequence: CASSQGLSHEQFF. CDR3 sequence (DNA): TGTGCCAGCAGCCAGGGTCTCTCCCATGAGCAGTTCTTC.

This clonotype was observed a handful of times. The CDR3 reads CSVHPSGANVLTF. The CDR3, as DNA: TGCAGCGTCCATCCCTCTGGGGCCAACGTCCTGACTTTC. This chain connects TRBV29-1 to TRBJ2-6; D is unresolved. V was pared by 6 bases and J by 0 bases, with 6 bases between. Germline V gene data show CDR1 as SQVTM and CDR2 as ANQGSEA. The CDR3 sequence is 13 residues long.

J is TRBJ2-4 and V is TRBV7-9, with a possible D match to TRBD1 (6 bases). The CDR3 totals 15 residues. With 7 bases removed from V and 3 bases from J, the gap between germline ends came to 16 bases. Germline V gives CDR1 SEHNR, CDR2 FQNEAQ (reference sequence). CDR3 in amino acids: CASTQVDSHKNIQYF. CDR3 sequence (DNA): TGTGCCAGCACCCAAGTGGACAGTCACAAAAACATTCAGTACTTC.

A few counts support this clonotype. The chain recombines TRBV7-2 with TRBJ2-5, with D possibly being TRBD2 (6 bases). The CDR3 runs to 15 residues. The V end lost 5 bases, the J end lost 1 base, and 14 bases lay between the germline ends. Germline CDR1 is SGHTA and CDR2 is FQGNSA. CDR3 nucleotide sequence: TGTGCCAGCAGCAGTGGGAGCGGGCTCCAAGAGACCCAGTACTTC. It codes for CASSSGSGLQETQYF. The whole variable domain, filled in from reference TRBV7-2 and TRBJ2-5, reads GAGVSQSPSNKVTEKGKDVELRCDPISGHTALYWYRQSLGQGLEFLIYFQGNSAPDKSGLPSDRFSAERTGGSVSTLTIQRTQQEDSAVYLCASSSGSGLQETQYFGPGTRLLVL.

The V call is TRBV20-1, the J call TRBJ2-1; TRBD1 matches 8 bases. The CDR3 covers 16 residues. The V segment lost 6 bases and the J segment 5 bases; nucleotides outside the gene matches: 15. Germline lookup yields CDR1 DFQATT and CDR2 SNEGSKA (reference sequence). The CDR3 nucleotides read TGCAGTGCCGGAGGAAGATTCGCAGGGGGCCACAATGAGCAGTTCTTC. Amino acids: CSAGGRFAGGHNEQFF.

At least ten counts were recorded for this clonotype. The chain employs TRBV3-1 and TRBJ1-1; a weak D match, TRBD1 (6 bases). Germline V lookup: CDR1 LGHDT, CDR2 YNNKEL (reference sequence). V dropped 3 bases and J dropped 6 bases, with 11 bases sitting between them. CDR3 length: 13 residues. Written as DNA, the CDR3 is TGTGCCAGCAGCCAGTTCAGGGGAGCTGAAGCTTTCTTT. This sequence encodes CASSQFRGAEAFF.

This clonotype was picked up a small number of times. J is TRBJ2-2 and V is TRBV11-2, with TRBD2 as a possible D gene (5 bases). CDR3 length: 13 amino acids. Trimming cost V 5 bases and J 6 bases, with 10 bases left between them. The germline CDR1 and CDR2 sequences are SGHAT and FQNNGV. DNA of the CDR3: TGTGCCAGCAGCCAATACGGGGCCGGGGAGCTGTTTTTT. The encoded protein is CASSQYGAGELFF. Looking up the rest from reference TRBV11-2 and TRBJ2-2 gives the full variable domain: EAGVAQSPRYKIIEKRQSVAFWCNPISGHATLYWYQQILGQGPKLLIQFQNNGVVDDSQLPKDRFSAERLKGVDSTLKIQPAKLEDSAVYLCASSQYGAGELFFGEGSRLTVL.

The CDR3 nucleotides are TGTGCCAGTAGTTTCCACCCTCCCGATGCTGGGGCAGATACGCAGTATTTT. This gives the protein CASSFHPPDAGADTQYF. The chain employs TRBV19 and TRBJ2-3; D not resolved. The germline V gene has CDR1 LNHDA and CDR2 SQIVND (reference sequence). V shed 5 bases and J shed 4 bases, with 22 bases lying between them. CDR3 length equals 17 residues.

Many counts were recorded for this clonotype. The V and J genes are TRBV13 and TRBJ2-7, with D hard to call. The CDR3 length is 12 residues. Trimming left V 1 base short and J 6 bases short, with 7 bases between. CDR1 PRHDT and CDR2 FYEKMQ come from the germline V gene (reference sequence). For the CDR3, the DNA is TGTGCCAGCAGCTTAGTAACCACCGAGCAGTACTTC. Its translation is CASSLVTTEQYF.

The chain joins TRBV6-6 to TRBJ1-1; D ambiguous. The CDR3 covers 14 residues. Between the trimmed V and J ends, which lost 0 bases and 2 bases, there was a span of 7 bases. Germline values: CDR1 MNHNY, CDR2 SVGAGI (reference sequence). This CDR3 reads CASSYSDLNTEAFF. DNA of the CDR3: TGTGCCAGCAGTTACTCTGACCTTAACACTGAAGCTTTCTTT.

Many counts were recorded for this clonotype. The chain is built from TRBV10-1 and TRBJ2-2; 7 nucleotides match TRBD1. With V trimmed by 3 bases and J by 3 bases, 4 bases remained unmatched. The CDR3 loop spans 15 amino acids. Germline V CDR1 and CDR2: WNHNN, SYGVQD (reference sequence). The CDR3 coding sequence is TGCGCCAGCAGTGAAGGCAGGGGGTACACCGGGGAGCTGTTTTTT. This translates into CASSEGRGYTGELFF.

This clonotype showed up many times. J is TRBJ2-1 and V is TRBV5-1; 9 bases line up with TRBD2. Germline V lookup: CDR1 SGHRS, CDR2 YFSETQ. The junction had 6 bases not matched to a gene; V was cut back by 5 bases and J by 3 bases. The CDR3 runs 15 residues. This chain's CDR3 is CASSPAGGIYNEQFF. The CDR3 nucleotides are TGCGCCAGCAGTCCAGCGGGGGGAATCTACAATGAGCAGTTCTTC.

This clonotype came up many times. The chain has TRBV5-1 and TRBJ2-1; D gene ambiguous. CDR1 and CDR2 (germline): SGHRS, YFSETQ. The CDR3 consists of 16 residues. V was trimmed by 0 bases and J by 6 bases, leaving 16 bases between them. The CDR3 coding sequence is TGCGCCAGCAGCTTGGGGCACTCAACCCTATCCAATGAGCAGTTCTTC. Encoded protein: CASSLGHSTLSNEQFF.

This clonotype was detected a few times. CDR3: CASSLEGRETQYF. In DNA, the CDR3 is TGCGCCAGCAGCTTGGAGGGGAGGGAGACCCAGTACTTC. The rearrangement links TRBV5-1 to TRBJ2-5, with D perhaps matching TRBD2 (6 bases). CDR3 length: 13 amino acids. CDR1 and CDR2 (germline): SGHRS, YFSETQ. The V end lost 0 bases, the J end lost 5 bases, and 8 bases lay between the germline ends.

This clonotype was picked up a small number of times. The chain links TRBV20-1 to TRBJ2-1; 10 positions match TRBD2. V lost 6 bases, J lost 7 bases, and 9 bases stayed unmatched. CDR1 is DFQATT and CDR2 is SNEGSKA in the germline V gene (reference sequence). CDR3 length: 14 residues. CDR3: CSADHSGGRNEQFF. As DNA, the CDR3 is TGCAGTGCCGACCATAGCGGGGGGCGGAATGAGCAGTTCTTC.